The present TCR beta chain was sequenced within a study of T cells after yellow fever vaccination. The study, taken as a whole, reports: Few clonotypes appeared in both CD4 and CD8 compartments. Most primary-vaccination clones reappeared after the booster (approximately 96% CD4, about 90% CD8). Researchers cautioned that FACS-sorted repertoires could harbor abundant clonotypes contaminating from the bulk population.

This clonotype has ten or more counts. Its antigen remains unidentified. As TCR cDNA was made by 5'RACE template switching, a universal primer site and UMIs were added. TCRdb analysed the 5' RACE reads with MiXCR anew, one entry per CDR3 protein. Of approximately 550,000 distinct CDR3 sequences in the sample, less than 15% were seen once. CDR1 and CDR2 from the germline V gene are ENHRY and SYGVKD. The CDR3 is 14 residues long. V was cut by 11 bases and J by 2 bases, with 16 bases left in between. The rearrangement joins TRBV10-3 to TRBJ2-1; perhaps TRBD2 as D (6 bases). The material was PBMCs, obtained on the day of the yellow fever booster vaccination. The TCR originated in a man younger than 45 who received the YFV17D yellow fever vaccine. The CDR3 DNA is TGTGCCGGCGGCCGGGGAGGCCCCTACAATGAGCAGTTCTTC. Translating gives CAGGRGGPYNEQFF.